The entry that follows covers one T cell receptor beta chain sequence. Germline assignment: CDR1 MNHNS and CDR2 SASEGT. With 5 bases removed from V and 4 bases from J, the gap between germline ends came to 11 bases. The CDR3 sequence is 14 residues long. Profiling relied on immunoSEQ multiplex PCR, and the TCRdb table lists in-frame clones only, not all of them. This table holds about 41,000 clones, more than 70% found once. The sample comes from a study of radiotherapy plus CTLA-4 blockade in lung cancer. The clonotype originates from a human donor with non-small cell lung cancer who had stable disease on radiotherapy plus ipilimumab. The chain is built from TRBV6-1 and TRBJ2-2; D is unresolved. The sample in question was peripheral blood, obtained from a patient treated with radiotherapy plus ipilimumab. This chain's CDR3 is CASSFLYPTGELFF. The CDR3, as DNA: TGTGCCAGCAGTTTCCTTTACCCCACCGGGGAGCTGTTTTTT.